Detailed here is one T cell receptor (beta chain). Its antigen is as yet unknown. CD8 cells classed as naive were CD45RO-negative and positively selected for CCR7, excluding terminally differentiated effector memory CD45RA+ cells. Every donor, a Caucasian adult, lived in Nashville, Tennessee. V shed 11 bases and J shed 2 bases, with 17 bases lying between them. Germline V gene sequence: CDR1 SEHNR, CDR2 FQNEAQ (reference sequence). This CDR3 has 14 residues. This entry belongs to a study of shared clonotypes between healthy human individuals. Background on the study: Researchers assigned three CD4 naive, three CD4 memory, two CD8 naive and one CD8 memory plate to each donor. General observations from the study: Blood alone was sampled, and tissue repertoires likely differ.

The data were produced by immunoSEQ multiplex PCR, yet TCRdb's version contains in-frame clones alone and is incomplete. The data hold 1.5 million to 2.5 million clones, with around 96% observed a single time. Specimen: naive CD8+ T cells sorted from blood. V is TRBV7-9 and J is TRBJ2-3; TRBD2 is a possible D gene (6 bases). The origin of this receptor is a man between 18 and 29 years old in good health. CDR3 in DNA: TGTGCCGCTTTGGGGGGAGTTCCCACAGATACGCAGTATTTT. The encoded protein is CAALGGVPTDTQYF.